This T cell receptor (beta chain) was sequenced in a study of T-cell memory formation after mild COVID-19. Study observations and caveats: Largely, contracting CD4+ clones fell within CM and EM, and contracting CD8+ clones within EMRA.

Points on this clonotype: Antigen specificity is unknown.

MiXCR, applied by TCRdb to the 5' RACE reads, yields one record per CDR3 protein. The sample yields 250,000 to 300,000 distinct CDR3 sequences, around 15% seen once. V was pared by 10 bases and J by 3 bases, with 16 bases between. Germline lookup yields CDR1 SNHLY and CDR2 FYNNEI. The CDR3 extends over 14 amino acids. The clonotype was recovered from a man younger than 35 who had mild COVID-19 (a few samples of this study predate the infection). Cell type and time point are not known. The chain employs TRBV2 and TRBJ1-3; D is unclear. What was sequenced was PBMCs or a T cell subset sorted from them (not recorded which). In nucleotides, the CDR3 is TGTGCCATCTTTCCAGTGGTAGATGGAAACACCATATATTTT. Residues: CAIFPVVDGNTIYF.